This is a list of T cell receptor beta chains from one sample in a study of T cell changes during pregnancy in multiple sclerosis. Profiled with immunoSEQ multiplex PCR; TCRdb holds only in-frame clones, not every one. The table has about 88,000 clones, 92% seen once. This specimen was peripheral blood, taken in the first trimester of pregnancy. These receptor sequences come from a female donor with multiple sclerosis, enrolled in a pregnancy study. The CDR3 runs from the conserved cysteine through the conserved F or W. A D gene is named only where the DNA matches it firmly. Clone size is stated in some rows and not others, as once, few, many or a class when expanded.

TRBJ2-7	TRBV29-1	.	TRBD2	TGCAGCGCCTCCCAAATGGCGGGAGGCGCGCCAAAGCAGTACTTC	CSASQMAGGAPKQYF
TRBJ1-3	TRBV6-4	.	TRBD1	TGTGCCAGCAGTTGGACAGGTTTTTTATCTGGAAACACCATATATTTT	CASSWTGFLSGNTIYF
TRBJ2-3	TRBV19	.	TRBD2	TGTGCCAGTACTAGCGGGGCAGGGGTGGGAGATACGCAGTATTTT	CASTSGAGVGDTQYF
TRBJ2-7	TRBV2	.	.	TGTGCCAGCAGTGCCCCCAATTCCTACGAGCAGTACTTC	CASSAPNSYEQYF
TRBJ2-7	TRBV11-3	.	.	TGTGCCAGCAGCTTGGGCGGGGCCGGACACGAGCAGTACTTC	CASSLGGAGHEQYF
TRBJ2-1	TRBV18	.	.	TGTGCCAGCTCACCACAAGAGGGCCGGTCTCTTGCGCAGTTCTTC	CASSPQEGRSLAQFF
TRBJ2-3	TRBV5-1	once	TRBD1	TGCGCCAGCAGCGGTGGGACAGGGGGAATAGATACGCAGTATTTT	CASSGGTGGIDTQYF
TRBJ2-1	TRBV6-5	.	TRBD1	TGTGCCAGCAGTTACACAGGGGGGAGGAATGAGCAGTTCTTC	CASSYTGGRNEQFF
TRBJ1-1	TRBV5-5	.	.	TGTGCCAGCAGCTTGGATTCCGTATGGAGACGGAACACTGAAGCTTTCTTT	CASSLDSVWRRNTEAFF
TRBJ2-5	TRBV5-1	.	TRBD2	TGCGCCAGCAGCTTGGTTGGGACTAGCGGGAAAGAGACCCAGTACTTC	CASSLVGTSGKETQYF
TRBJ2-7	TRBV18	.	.	TGTGCCAGCTCACCCGGAGTTCCCCCGACCTACGAGCAGTACTTC	CASSPGVPPTYEQYF
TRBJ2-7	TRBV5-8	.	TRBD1	TGTGCCAGCAGGACAACAGGGGGCGCCTCCTACGAGCAGTACTTC	CASRTTGGASYEQYF
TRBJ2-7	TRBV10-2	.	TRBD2	TGCGCCATTTCACCCACTAGCGGCTACGAGCAGTACTTC	CAISPTSGYEQYF
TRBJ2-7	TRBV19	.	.	TGTGCCAGTAGTATATTCTCCGGGGCCTACGAGCAGTACTTC	CASSIFSGAYEQYF
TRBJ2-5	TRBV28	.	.	TGTGCCAGCAGTTTAGCGGGGAAAGAGACCCAGTACTTC	CASSLAGKETQYF
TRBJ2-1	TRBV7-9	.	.	TGTGCCAGCAGCTTTGGAGCAAATGAGCAGTTCTTC	CASSFGANEQFF
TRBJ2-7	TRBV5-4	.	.	TGTGCCAGCAGCTCCCCGGGCGGGACTTACGAGCAGTACTTC	CASSSPGGTYEQYF
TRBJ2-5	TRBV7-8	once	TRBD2	TGTGCCAGCAGCCCACGTCGGCTAGCGGGTCTCCAAGAGACCCAGTACTTC	CASSPRRLAGLQETQYF
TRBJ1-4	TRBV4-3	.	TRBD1	TGCGCCAGCAGCCAAGGGCGTCGACAGGGGGGTGAAAAACTGTTTTTT	CASSQGRRQGGEKLFF
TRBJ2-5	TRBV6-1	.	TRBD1	TGTGCCAGCAGACTCAGGGGGCGCGGGGAGACCCAGTACTTC	CASRLRGRGETQYF
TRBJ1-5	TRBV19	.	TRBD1	TGTGCCAGTAGTCCTGGGACAGGGAGAAGCAATCAGCCCCAGCATTTT	CASSPGTGRSNQPQHF
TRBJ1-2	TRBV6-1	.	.	TGTGCCAGCAGCCAAAACACGCAAAACTATGGCTACACCTTC	CASSQNTQNYGYTF
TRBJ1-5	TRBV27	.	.	TGTGCCAGCAGTTTAGCAGGTCATCAGCCCCAGCATTTT	CASSLAGHQPQHF
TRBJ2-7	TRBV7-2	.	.	TGTGCCAGCAGCTTATACTCGACTGCCGAGCAGTACTTC	CASSLYSTAEQYF